The TCR beta chain described here comes from a study of shared clonotypes between healthy human individuals. Repertoires were generated with immunoSEQ multiplex PCR, while TCRdb's copy carries only in-frame clones and drops some. This table has about 980,000 clones, about 80% appearing once. This CDR3 contains 15 residues. Germline-derived CDR1 and CDR2 are SGHTA and FQGNSA. The junction had 7 bases not matched to a gene; V was cut back by 4 bases and J by 7 bases. The chain carries TRBV7-2 and TRBJ2-7; 13 positions agree with TRBD2. The sample consisted of memory CD4+ T cells sorted from blood. Subset defined: CD45RA-negative fraction. The clonotype originates from a young man in good health. CDR3 in DNA: TGTGCCAGCAGCTCCACGGGACTAGCGGGGACAGAGCAGTACTTC. Protein: CASSSTGLAGTEQYF.